This T cell receptor beta chain was identified during a study of T cells after yellow fever vaccination. Points on this clonotype: Its antigen is undetermined.

Study-level points and caveats: Reappearing after the booster were most of the clones from primary vaccination (roughly 95% CD4, about 88% CD8).

The V and J ends lost 7 bases and 4 bases, in that order; junction bases with no gene match: 10. CDR3 length equals 16 residues. Looked up from germline, CDR1 is MNHEY and CDR2 is SVGEGT. A process of 5'RACE template switching, which added a universal primer site and UMIs, was used to make TCR cDNA. Via MiXCR, TCRdb re-called the 5' RACE reads, giving one row per CDR3 protein. The sample has under 300,000 distinct CDR3 sequences; approximately 12% are singletons. This TCR came from a man in his thirties or forties who received the YFV17D yellow fever vaccine. V usage is TRBV6-2 or TRBV6-3 and J usage is TRBJ2-2; 9 bases fit TRBD2. Sequences were derived from CD4+ T cells sorted from PBMCs, sampled 45 days after the yellow fever booster vaccination. In nucleotides, the CDR3 is TGTGCCAGCAAGAGAATAGCGGGAGCGGGCACCGGGGAGCTGTTTTTT. Translated, it gives CASKRIAGAGTGELFF.